This entry concerns a single TCR beta chain. Some clones are missing from TCRdb's copy, which holds only in-frame ones; the method was immunoSEQ multiplex PCR. Of 70,000 to 95,000 clones detected, 93% appear once; the ten largest clones hold around 3.3%. This sample stems from a study of cytomegalovirus exposure and HLA in healthy donors. CDR3 size: 12 residues. V lost 10 bases, J lost 4 bases, and 6 bases stayed unmatched. Germline CDR1 ENHRY, CDR2 SYGVKD. The chain is built from TRBV10-3 and TRBJ1-2, with 7 bases matching TRBD1. Specimen: PBMCs. This TCR derives from a woman aged 25 to 39 in good health and CMV-seronegative. DNA for the CDR3: TGTGCCAACCGAGGGGGCGCCTATGGCTACACCTTC. Its protein is CANRGGAYGYTF.